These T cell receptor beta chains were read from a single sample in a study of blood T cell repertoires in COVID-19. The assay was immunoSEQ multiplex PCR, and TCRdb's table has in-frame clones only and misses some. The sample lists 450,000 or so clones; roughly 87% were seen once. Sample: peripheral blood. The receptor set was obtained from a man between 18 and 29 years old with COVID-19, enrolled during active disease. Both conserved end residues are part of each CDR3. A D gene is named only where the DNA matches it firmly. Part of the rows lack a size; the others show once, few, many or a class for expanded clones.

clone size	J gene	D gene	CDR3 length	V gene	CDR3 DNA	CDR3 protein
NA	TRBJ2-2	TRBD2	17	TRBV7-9	TGTGCCAGCAGCGCCGGACTAGCGGAAGCGAACACCGGGGAGCTGTTTTTT	CASSAGLAEANTGELFF
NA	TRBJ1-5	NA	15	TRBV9	TGTGCCAGCAGCGTGGGTTCAGACAACAATCAGCCCCAGCATTTT	CASSVGSDNNQPQHF
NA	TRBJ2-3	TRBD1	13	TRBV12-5	TGTGCTAGTGGCGACAGGGGGCCAGATACGCAGTATTTT	CASGDRGPDTQYF
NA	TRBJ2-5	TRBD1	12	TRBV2	TGTGCCAGTAGGGACAGGGAAGAGACCCAGTACTTC	CASRDREETQYF
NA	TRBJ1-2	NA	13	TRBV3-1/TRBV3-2	TGTGCCAGCAGCCATGGAGAATACTATGGCTACACCTTC	CASSHGEYYGYTF
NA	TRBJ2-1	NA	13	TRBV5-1	TGCGCCAGCAGCTTGGCCAGGGGCAATGAGCAGTTCTTC	CASSLARGNEQFF
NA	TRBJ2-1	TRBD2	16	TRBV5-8	TGTGCCAGCAGCCGTCGTGGTGGCGGGAGGGGGCATGAGCAGTTCTTC	CASSRRGGGRGHEQFF
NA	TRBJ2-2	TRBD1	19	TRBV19	TGTGCCAGTAGTTTCCGGGACAGGGCGCCCGCTACCAACACCGGGGAGCTGTTTTTT	CASSFRDRAPATNTGELFF
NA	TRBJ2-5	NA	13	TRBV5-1	TGCGCCAGCAGCTTGTTTCTACAAGAGACCCAGTACTTC	CASSLFLQETQYF
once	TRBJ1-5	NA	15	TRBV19	TGTGCCAGTATTCGATCACAGGGAAGAGACCAGCCCCAGCATTTT	CASIRSQGRDQPQHF
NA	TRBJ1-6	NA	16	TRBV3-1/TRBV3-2	TGTGCCAGCAGCCAAAGGGGTGGGGTTTCTAGTTCACCCCTCCACTTT	CASSQRGGVSSSPLHF
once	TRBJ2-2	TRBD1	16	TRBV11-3	TGTGCCAGCAGCGGAACCGGAGGACAGGGAATCGGGGAGCTGTTTTTT	CASSGTGGQGIGELFF
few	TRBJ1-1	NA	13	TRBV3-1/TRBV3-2	TGTGCCAGCAGCCAAAGGGGTGGCACTGAAAATCTGTTT	CASSQRGGTENLF
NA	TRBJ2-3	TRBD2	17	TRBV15	TGTGCCACCAGCATGCATGGATCAGCGGGAGGGGCAGATACGCAGTATTTT	CATSMHGSAGGADTQYF
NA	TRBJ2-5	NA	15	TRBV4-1	TGCGCCAGCAGCCAAGGGGAGGGGGGCCGAGGGACCCAGTACTTC	CASSQGEGGRGTQYF
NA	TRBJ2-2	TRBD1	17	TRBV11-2	TGTGCCAGCAGCTCTGAATCACCGGGACAGGAAAACGGGGAGCTGTTTTTT	CASSSESPGQENGELFF
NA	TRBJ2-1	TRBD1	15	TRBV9	TGTGCCAGCAGCGCCGGACAGGCACCCTACAATGAGCAGTTCTTC	CASSAGQAPYNEQFF
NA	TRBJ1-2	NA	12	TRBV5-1	TGCGCCAGCAAGGAAGGGGTCTATGGCTACACCTTC	CASKEGVYGYTF
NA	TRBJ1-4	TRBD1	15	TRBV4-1	TGCGCCAGCAGCCATGCGGACAGGGAGAATGAAAAACTGTTTTTT	CASSHADRENEKLFF
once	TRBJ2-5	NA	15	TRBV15	TGTGCCACCAGCAGAGACAGGGGAGATTTGGAGACCCAGTACTTC	CATSRDRGDLETQYF
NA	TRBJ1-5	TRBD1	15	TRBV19	TGTGCCAGTAGCCCGCTAGGACAGGGTGGTCAGCCCCAGCATTTT	CASSPLGQGGQPQHF
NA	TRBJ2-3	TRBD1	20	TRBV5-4	TGTGCCAGCAGCTCAAATTTAGTACCCGGGACAGGGGGGAACACAGATACGCAGTATTTT	CASSSNLVPGTGGNTDTQYF
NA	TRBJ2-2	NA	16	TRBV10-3	TGTGCCATCAGTGAAACCGGGACAAAGAACACCGGGGAGCTGTTTTTT	CAISETGTKNTGELFF
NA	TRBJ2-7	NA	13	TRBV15	TGTGCCGCCCAGGCGAGTGGTTCCTACGAGCAGTACTTC	CAAQASGSYEQYF
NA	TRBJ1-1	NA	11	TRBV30	TGTGCCTGGATGTCGGGGAGGGAAGCTTTCTTT	CAWMSGREAFF
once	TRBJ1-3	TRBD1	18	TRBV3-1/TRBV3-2	TGTGCCAGCAGCCCCCCCCCAGGGACAGGGGGCTTCCGGGACACCATATATTTT	CASSPPPGTGGFRDTIYF
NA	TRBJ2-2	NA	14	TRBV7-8	TGTGCCAGCAGCTTAGTCGGTAGCGCCGGGGAGCTGTTTTTT	CASSLVGSAGELFF
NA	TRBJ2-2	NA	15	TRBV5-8	TGTGCCAGCAGCCACAGACAGGGAGGCACCGGGGAGCTGTTTTTT	CASSHRQGGTGELFF
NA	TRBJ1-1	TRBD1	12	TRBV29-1	TGCAGCGTGGGGACAGGGTCCACTGAAGCTTTCTTT	CSVGTGSTEAFF
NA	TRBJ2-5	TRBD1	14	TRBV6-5	TGTGCCAGCAGACTGACAGGGATCGGAGAGACCCAGTACTTC	CASRLTGIGETQYF
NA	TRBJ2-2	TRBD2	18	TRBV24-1	TGTGCCACCAGTGATCCGGGACTAGCGGGAGTCATCCCCGGGGAGCTGTTTTTT	CATSDPGLAGVIPGELFF
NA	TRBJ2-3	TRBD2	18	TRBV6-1	TGTGCCAGCAGTGCGTCTAGCGGTCCCCTCGGGGCGCCAGATACGCAGTATTTT	CASSASSGPLGAPDTQYF
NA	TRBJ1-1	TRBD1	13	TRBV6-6	TGTGCCAGCAGCTTCGGACAGGGCTCTGAAGCTTTCTTT	CASSFGQGSEAFF
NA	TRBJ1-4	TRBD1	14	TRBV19	TGTGCCAGTAGTATAACAGGGGCCAGGGAAAAACTGTTTTTT	CASSITGAREKLFF
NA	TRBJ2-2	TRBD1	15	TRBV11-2	TGTGCCAGCAGCTCCACGACAGGGGTGGGCGGGGAGCTGTTTTTT	CASSSTTGVGGELFF
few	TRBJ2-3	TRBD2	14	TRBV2	TGTGCCAGCCCTGGGGGAGGGGCCCCAGATACGCAGTATTTT	CASPGGGAPDTQYF
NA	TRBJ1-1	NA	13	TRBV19	TGTGCCAGTAGTATGACCCCCGGGGTAGGAGCTTTCTTT	CASSMTPGVGAFF
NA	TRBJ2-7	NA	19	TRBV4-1	TGCGCCAGCAGCCAAGATCTAGGGGCCCTAGGGGGAGAAGCCTACGAGCAGTACTTC	CASSQDLGALGGEAYEQYF
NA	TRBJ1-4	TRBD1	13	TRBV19	TGTGCCAGTTCAGGGGGAGTTAATGAAAAACTGTTTTTT	CASSGGVNEKLFF
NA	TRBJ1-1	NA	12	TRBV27	TGTGCCAGCAGTTTTAACACAGGGGAAGCTTTCTTT	CASSFNTGEAFF
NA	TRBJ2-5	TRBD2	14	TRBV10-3	TGTGCCAGCTCAAAGGGAGCGGGAATAGAGACCCAGTACTTC	CASSKGAGIETQYF
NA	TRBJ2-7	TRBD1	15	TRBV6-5	TGTGCCAGCAGTTACATGGGACAGGGGGGCTACGAGCAGTACTTC	CASSYMGQGGYEQYF
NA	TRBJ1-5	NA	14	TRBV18	TGTGCCAGCTCTGTAGGGGAAAGCAATCAGCCCCAGCATTTT	CASSVGESNQPQHF
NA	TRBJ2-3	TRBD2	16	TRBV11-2	TGTGCCAGCAGCTGGGCGGGGGGGCCCGCCGCAGATACGCAGTATTTT	CASSWAGGPAADTQYF
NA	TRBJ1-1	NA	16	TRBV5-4	TGTGCCAGCAGCCACTTGGAGGGGATCATGAACACTGAAGCTTTCTTT	CASSHLEGIMNTEAFF
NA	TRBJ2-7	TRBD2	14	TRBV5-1	TGCGCCAGCAGATCTGCGGGAGGATCCTACGAGCAGTACTTC	CASRSAGGSYEQYF
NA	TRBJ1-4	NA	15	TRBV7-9	TGTGCCAGCAGCGCCGGGTTAGGAACTAATGAAAAACTGTTTTTT	CASSAGLGTNEKLFF